These 10 T cell receptor beta chains originate from one sample sequenced in a study of T-cell reconstitution after alpha-beta-depleted transplantation in children. This sample's TCRbeta library carried unique molecular identifier barcodes. Each CDR3 protein is one row after TCRdb ran MiXCR on the PCR reads. This sample has about 690,000 distinct CDR3 sequences; about 15% occur once, and the top ten carry under 1.2%. Material: PBMCs from the stem cell graft donor, obtained from the stem cell graft. Receptors were obtained from a human donor who donated a stem cell graft to a child with acute myeloid leukemia.

The table lists this clonotype with a few counts. This chain uses TRBV11-2 with TRBJ1-5; D uncertain. The V end was cut by 2 bases, the J end by 2 bases, with 7 bases between. Germline V lookup: CDR1 SGHAT, CDR2 FQNNGV. The CDR3 extends over 14 amino acids. Written as DNA, the CDR3 is TGTGCCAGCAGCTTAAACCTCGGCAATCAGCCCCAGCATTTT. Translating it yields CASSLNLGNQPQHF.

The rearrangement links TRBV7-2 to TRBJ2-2; no clear D gene. The CDR3 is made up of 14 amino acids. V was cut by 2 bases and J by 8 bases, with 12 bases left in between. Germline CDR1 and CDR2: SGHTA and FQGNSA. The CDR3 bases are TGTGCCAGCAGCTTATCGGAAAGGGCGGGGGAGCTGTTTTTT. This codes for CASSLSERAGELFF.

This clonotype was found a few times. The chain employs TRBV30 and TRBJ2-2; tentatively, D is TRBD1 (5 bases). This CDR3 spans 13 amino acids. With 0 bases removed from V and 3 bases from J, the gap between germline ends came to 5 bases. Germline V gene lookup returns CDR1 GTSNPN and CDR2 SVGIG (reference sequence). In DNA form, the CDR3 reads TGTGCCTGGAGTGTAGGGGACACCGGGGAGCTGTTTTTT. Translation: CAWSVGDTGELFF. Combining the CDR3 with reference TRBV30 and TRBJ2-2 gives the whole variable domain SQTIHQWPATLVQPVGSPLSLECTVEGTSNPNLYWYRQAAGRGLQLLFYSVGIGQISSEVPQNLSASRPQDRQFILSSKKLLLSDSGFYLCAWSVGDTGELFFGEGSRLTVL.

This clonotype was found a few times. This chain links TRBV20-1 with TRBJ2-3, with D unclear. The CDR3 is 16 amino acids. V was pared by 3 bases and J by 1 base, with 17 bases between. CDR1 DFQATT and CDR2 SNEGSKA come from the germline V gene (reference sequence). The CDR3 protein is CSARARAPRGTDTQYF. The DNA for the CDR3 is TGCAGTGCTAGGGCCCGGGCCCCGCGTGGCACAGATACGCAGTATTTT.

This clonotype has only a few counts. The V and J genes are TRBV6-5 and TRBJ2-5, with D possibly TRBD2 on 5 matching bases. V was pared by 0 bases and J by 3 bases, with 8 bases between. CDR3 length: 14 amino acids. CDR1 is MNHEY and CDR2 is SVGAGI in the germline V gene. In DNA form, the CDR3 reads TGTGCCAGCAGTTACTCGCACGGGGAAGAGACCCAGTACTTC. It is translated as CASSYSHGEETQYF.

In its sample, this clonotype was seen a few times. V is TRBV7-2 and J is TRBJ2-1; D not resolved. The CDR3 spans 14 residues. Trimming left V 1 base short and J 10 bases short, with 14 bases between. The germline V gene encodes CDR1 SGHTA and CDR2 FQGNSA. As DNA, the CDR3 is TGTGCCAGCAGCTTAGTGACCTTACCTGGCGAGCAGTTCTTC. Its protein product is CASSLVTLPGEQFF.

This clonotype was seen repeatedly, ten times or more. This chain joins TRBV20-1 and TRBJ2-7; no reliable D call. The CDR3 contains 12 residues. Germline V gene sequence: CDR1 DFQATT, CDR2 SNEGSKA (reference sequence). Trimming removed 1 base at V and 3 bases at J, with 7 bases between. The DNA for the CDR3 is TGCAGTGCTAGAGCGGGCTACTACGAGCAGTACGTC. Translation: CSARAGYYEQYV.

This clonotype has just a few counts. The chain links TRBV7-9 to TRBJ1-2, with D possibly TRBD1 on 5 matching bases. Per the germline V gene, CDR1 is SEHNR and CDR2 is FQNEAQ (reference sequence). CDR3 length equals 14 residues. The V end lost 2 bases, the J end lost 6 bases, and 13 bases lay between the germline ends. The CDR3 DNA reads TGTGCCAGCAGCTTAAGCGCGGCAGGGCATGGCTACACCTTC. It encodes CASSLSAAGHGYTF.

This clonotype was counted ten times or more. V gene TRBV12-3 or TRBV12-4 combines with J gene TRBJ2-3; perhaps D is TRBD1 or TRBD2 (6 bases each). V lost 6 bases to trimming and J lost 6 bases, with 10 bases between them. The CDR3 has 12 residues. This chain's CDR3 is CASSHGGDTQYF. The CDR3 nucleotides read TGTGCCAGCAGCCACGGGGGCGATACGCAGTATTTT.

This clonotype was seen repeatedly, ten times or more. V gene TRBV20-1 combines with J gene TRBJ1-5, with a possible D match to TRBD1 (5 bases). Germline assignment: CDR1 DFQATT and CDR2 SNEGSKA (reference sequence). The CDR3 length is 14 residues. V was pared by 4 bases and J by 0 bases, with 10 bases between. This CDR3 is CSATQGYSNQPQHF. In nucleotides, the CDR3 is TGCAGTGCTACTCAGGGCTATAGCAATCAGCCCCAGCATTTT.